Following are 15 T cell receptor beta chains from one sample sequenced in a study of T cell responses to AZD1222 COVID-19 vaccine. TCRdb's copy holds only in-frame clones and misses some; the assay was immunoSEQ multiplex PCR. The data contain 120,000 or so clones, around 85% of them singletons. Here the sequenced sample was peripheral blood, taken on day 0 of AZD1222 vaccination. These receptors were obtained from an adult in good health.

The gene calls are TRBV12-3 or TRBV12-4 and TRBJ2-2, with no clear D. V lost 2 bases, J lost 4 bases, and 5 bases lay in between. The CDR3 contains 13 residues. CDR3 bases: TGTGCCAGCAGTTTAAGGGTCACCGGGGAGCTGTTTTTT. It yields the protein CASSLRVTGELFF.

The V gene is TRBV7-9, the J gene TRBJ2-4, with a tentative D call TRBD1 (5 bases). The CDR3 totals 15 residues. Between the trimmed V and J ends, which lost 2 bases and 1 base, there was a span of 9 bases. Germline-derived CDR1 and CDR2 are SEHNR and FQNEAQ (reference sequence). CDR3 DNA: TGTGCCAGCAGCTTATACCCAGGGGCCAAAAACATTCAGTACTTC. Protein product: CASSLYPGAKNIQYF.

This chain connects TRBV28 to TRBJ1-1; unclear D gene. This CDR3 contains 13 residues. Deletions cut 7 bases from V and 0 bases from J, with 9 bases between. Germline lookup yields CDR1 MDHEN and CDR2 SYDVKM. The chain's CDR3 is CASKGNMNTEAFF. The CDR3 DNA sequence: TGTGCCAGCAAGGGCAACATGAACACTGAAGCTTTCTTT.

The sample holds one count of this clone. This rearrangement joins TRBV5-1 to TRBJ1-2, with 8 positions matching TRBD1. The CDR3 loop spans 14 amino acids. Trimming took 2 bases from V and 6 from J; bases not matched to a gene: 6. CDR1 and CDR2 from the germline V gene are SGHRS and YFSETQ. In DNA, the CDR3 is TGCGCCAGCAGCTTTCAGGGGGCGCTTAATGGCTACACCTTC. Translating it yields CASSFQGALNGYTF.

The chain employs TRBV24-1 and TRBJ2-1; 11 nucleotides agree with TRBD2. Germline assignment: CDR1 KGHDR and CDR2 SFDVKD. The CDR3 contains 17 residues. With V trimmed by 1 base and J by 7 bases, 8 bases remained unmatched. The CDR3 spells CATSDFALAGGGNEQFF. The CDR3, as DNA: TGTGCCACCAGTGATTTTGCGCTAGCGGGAGGAGGAAATGAGCAGTTCTTC.

V and J are TRBV15 and TRBJ1-3; D is possibly TRBD1 (6 bases). Between the trimmed V and J ends, which lost 4 bases and 0 bases, there was a span of 13 bases. This CDR3 has 16 residues. Germline CDR1 and CDR2: LNHNV and YYDKDF (reference sequence). For the CDR3, the DNA is TGTGCCACCAGCACCGAGGGGGGGGCCTCTGGAAACACCATATATTTT. Residues: CATSTEGGASGNTIYF.

V is TRBV7-9 and J is TRBJ2-7; 9 bases align to TRBD1. This CDR3 spans 18 amino acids. Germline loops: CDR1 SEHNR, CDR2 FQNEAQ (reference sequence). Trimming took 2 bases from V and 6 from J; bases not matched to a gene: 17. The CDR3 region is CASSLYSGTGKSAREQYF. The CDR3 nucleotides read TGTGCCAGCAGCTTATATTCCGGGACAGGGAAATCGGCACGCGAGCAGTACTTC.

V gene TRBV28 combines with J gene TRBJ1-5; no firm D call. Between the trimmed V and J ends, which lost 4 bases and 6 bases, there was a span of 7 bases. The germline CDR1 and CDR2 sequences are MDHEN and SYDVKM. This CDR3 region has 12 residues. The CDR3 loop is CASSWPLQPQHF. The CDR3 DNA reads as TGTGCCAGCAGTTGGCCCCTTCAGCCCCAGCATTTT.

The chain carries TRBV4-3 and TRBJ1-2; TRBD1 agrees at 8 bases. This CDR3 comprises 15 residues. Germline V gene data show CDR1 as LGHNA and CDR2 as YSLEER. V lost 3 bases to trimming and J lost 4 bases; unmatched junction nucleotides: 7. This chain's CDR3 is CASSHTGQGSYGYTF. CDR3 DNA: TGCGCCAGCAGCCATACCGGACAGGGAAGCTATGGCTACACCTTC.

The chain has TRBV3-1 (or the pseudogene TRBV3-2) and TRBJ2-3, with D possibly matching TRBD2 (5 bases). Germline CDR1 LGHDT, CDR2 YNNKEL (reference sequence). This CDR3 region has 12 residues. Trimming cost V 3 bases and J 5 bases, with 6 bases left between them. For the CDR3, the DNA is TGTGCCAGCAGCCAGGGAGTAGATACGCAGTATTTT. Translated: CASSQGVDTQYF.

The rearrangement joins TRBV5-5 to TRBJ1-5; D is perhaps TRBD1 (5 bases). CDR1 is SGHKS and CDR2 is YYEKEE in the germline V gene (reference sequence). The CDR3 is made up of 14 amino acids. Trimming took off 4 bases at V and 2 bases at J, with 10 bases between the two ends. CDR3 residues: CASSPDTGNQPQHF. The CDR3 nucleotides are TGTGCCAGCAGCCCGGACACGGGCAATCAGCCCCAGCATTTT.

V is TRBV2 and J is TRBJ2-1; 8 bases align to TRBD2. The germline gives CDR1 SNHLY, CDR2 FYNNEI. Trimming cost V 1 base and J 5 bases; bases outside gene matches: 4. The length of the CDR3 is 15 residues. The CDR3 sequence: CASSEELAANNEQFF. The CDR3 DNA reads TGTGCCAGCAGTGAAGAACTAGCGGCAAACAATGAGCAGTTCTTC. The variable domain in full, with the rest retrieved from reference TRBV2 and TRBJ2-1, is EPEVTQTPSHQVTQMGQEVILRCVPISNHLYFYWYRQILGQKVEFLVSFYNNEISEKSEIFDDQFSVERPDGSNFTLKIRSTKLEDSAMYFCASSEELAANNEQFFGPGTRLTVL.

Notes on this clone: One junction end does not reproduce the germline sequence, and a read error may be involved. The identical CDR3 is also encoded by other nucleotide sequences in the sample. The chain has TRBV14 and TRBJ2-1, with TRBD2 identical over 10 bases. Germline CDR1 is SGHDN and CDR2 is FVKESK. This CDR3 is built from 19 residues. This chain's CDR3 is CASSQDTLAGGLSYNEQFF. The CDR3 nucleotides read TGTGCCAGCAGCCAAGATACCTTAGCGGGAGGTCTCTCCTATAATGAGCAGTTCTTC.

The chain combines TRBV7-2 with TRBJ2-1, with 9 nucleotides matching TRBD2. V shed 6 bases and J 2 bases; nucleotides not matched to a gene: 8. This CDR3 has 16 amino acids. CDR1 and CDR2 (germline): SGHTA, FQGNSA. DNA for the CDR3: TGTGCCAGCAGTCGACAAGCGGGAGGTACCTACAATGAGCAGTTCTTC. Amino acid sequence: CASSRQAGGTYNEQFF.

In DNA form, the CDR3 reads TGTGCCAGCAGCGTCCTGGCAGGACCGCAAGAGACCCAGTACTTC. Translated: CASSVLAGPQETQYF. The chain joins TRBV7-9 to TRBJ2-5; D not resolved. Trimming stripped 5 bases from V and 2 bases from J, with 15 bases between. CDR3 length equals 15 residues. The germline CDR1 and CDR2 sequences are SEHNR and FQNEAQ (reference sequence).